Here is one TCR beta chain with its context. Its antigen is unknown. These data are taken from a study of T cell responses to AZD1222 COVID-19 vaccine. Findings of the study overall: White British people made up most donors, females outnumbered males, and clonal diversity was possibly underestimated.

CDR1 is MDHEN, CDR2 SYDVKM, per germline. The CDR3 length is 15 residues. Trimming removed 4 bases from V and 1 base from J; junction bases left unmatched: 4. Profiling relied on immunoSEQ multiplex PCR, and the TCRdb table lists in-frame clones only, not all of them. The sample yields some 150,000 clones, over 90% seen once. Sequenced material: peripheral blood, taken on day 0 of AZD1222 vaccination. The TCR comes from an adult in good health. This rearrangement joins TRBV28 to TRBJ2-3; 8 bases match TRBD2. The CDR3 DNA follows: TGTGCCAGCAGTTCGGGACTAGATGGCACAGATACGCAGTATTTT. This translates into CASSSGLDGTDTQYF.